This T cell receptor (beta chain) comes out of a study of identical twins. Study-level findings and limits: It was out-of-frame TCR alpha sharing in monozygotic twins that models underestimated. Twin pairs had excess sharing that was weaker in beta out-of-frame sequences.

TCRdb ran MiXCR on the 5' RACE reads and lists one entry per CDR3 protein. Among about 250,000 distinct CDR3 sequences listed, about 14% were seen once. Looked up from germline, CDR1 is SNHLY and CDR2 is FYNNEI. The V and J ends lost 10 bases and 8 bases, in that order; junction bases with no gene match: 11. This CDR3 is built from 14 residues. Concerning this clonotype itself: The antigen remains undetermined.

The sequence was obtained from a woman aged 18-29 years in good health. The chain uses TRBV2 and TRBJ2-1; 10 bases align to TRBD2. Sequences were obtained from memory (CD45RO+) T cells sorted from blood. CDR3 in DNA: TGTGCCACCAAGAAGCGGGAGGGCCTCGATGAGCAGTTCTTC. It yields the protein CATKKREGLDEQFF.